By share, the clone carrying this TCR beta chain counts as large (0.1 to 1%). Genes and germline come from the mouse. This sample was included in a study of tissue T cells after allogeneic stem cell transplantation. The sample's time point: mouse harvest day 7 after allogeneic transplant. The graft held 10^6 splenic CD5+ T cells and 10^7 T-cell-depleted bone marrow cells. Profiling relied on immunoSEQ multiplex PCR, and the TCRdb table lists in-frame clones only, not all of them. Counted here are around 8,000 clones, approximately 50% occurring once; the ten biggest clones make up around 8%. The sequenced sample was gut tissue. This TCR came from a female BALB/c mouse given C57BL/6 T cells with graft-versus-host disease after an allogeneic hematopoietic cell transplant.

CDR3 residues: CASSPGHSQAPLF. Partial CDR3 DNA: TGTGCCAGCAGCCCCGGACACAGCCAGGCTCCGCTT. The chain uses TRBV26 and TRBJ1-5; D is perhaps TRBD1 (5 bases). The read terminates 1 residue before the CDR3 end, so the remaining end is supplied by the germline J gene. Germline CDR1 and CDR2: KGHPV and FQNQEV (reference sequence). Between the trimmed V and J ends, which lost 6 bases and 6 bases, there was a span of 12 bases. The CDR3 is made up of 13 amino acids.